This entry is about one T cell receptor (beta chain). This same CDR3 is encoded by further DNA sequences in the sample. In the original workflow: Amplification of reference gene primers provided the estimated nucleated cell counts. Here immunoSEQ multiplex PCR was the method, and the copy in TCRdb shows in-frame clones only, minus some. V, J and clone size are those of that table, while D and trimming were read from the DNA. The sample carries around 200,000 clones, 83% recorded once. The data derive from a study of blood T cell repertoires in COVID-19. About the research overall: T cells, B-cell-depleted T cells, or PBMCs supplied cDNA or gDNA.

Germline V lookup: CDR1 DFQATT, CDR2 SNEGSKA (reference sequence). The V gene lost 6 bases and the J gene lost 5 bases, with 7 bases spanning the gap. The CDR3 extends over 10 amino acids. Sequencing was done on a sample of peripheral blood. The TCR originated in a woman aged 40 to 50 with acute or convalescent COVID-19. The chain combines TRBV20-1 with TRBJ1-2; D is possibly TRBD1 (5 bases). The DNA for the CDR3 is TGCAGTGCAAGACAGTATGGCTACACCTTC. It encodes CSARQYGYTF.